A single sample is the source of the 32 T cell receptor beta chains below, sequenced in a study of CD8+CD57+ T cells in acquired aplastic anemia. Researchers used genomic DNA as the template to profile TCR beta VDJ and CDR3. TCRdb re-called the reads with MiXCR, one entry per CDR3 protein. The sample records around 170,000 distinct CDR3 sequences, 55% to 80% being singletons. Sample: sorted CD4+, CD8+, or CD8+CD57+ T cells (not recorded which) from PBMCs. Every receptor here comes from a human donor in good health.

This clonotype was picked up many times. The rearrangement uses TRBV6-1 and TRBJ2-1; 11 bases map to TRBD1. Germline V gene lookup returns CDR1 MNHNS and CDR2 SASEGT. V was pared by 5 bases and J by 13 bases, with 7 bases of the junction left unmatched. This CDR3 is built from 13 residues. CDR3 nucleotides: TGTGCCAGCAGTTCGGGGGGACAGGGGGAACAGTTCTTC. This encodes CASSSGGQGEQFF.

This clonotype was counted a few times. The chain carries TRBV27 and TRBJ1-5; D is possibly TRBD1 (6 bases). Germline lookup yields CDR1 MNHEY and CDR2 SMNVEV (reference sequence). Trimming took off 2 bases at V and 2 bases at J, with 10 bases between the two ends. The CDR3 runs to 15 residues. The CDR3, as DNA: TGTGCCAGCAGTTTAGGACAGCTAGGCAATCAGCCCCAGCATTTT. Protein product: CASSLGQLGNQPQHF.

This chain uses TRBV4-2 with TRBJ2-3; either TRBD1 or TRBD2 may supply D (6 bases each). This CDR3 is 15 amino acids long. Between the trimmed V and J ends, which lost 1 base and 0 bases, there was a span of 8 bases. Per the germline V gene, CDR1 is LGHNA and CDR2 is YNFKEQ. CDR3 coding DNA: TGTGCCAGCAGCCAAGGAGGGGGGAGCACAGATACGCAGTATTTT. Encoded protein: CASSQGGGSTDTQYF.

This chain uses TRBV2 with TRBJ1-1; possible D gene TRBD1, 5 bases. Trimming left V 5 bases short and J 6 bases short, with 16 bases between. Per the germline V gene, CDR1 is SNHLY and CDR2 is FYNNEI. The CDR3 is made up of 14 amino acids. CDR3 DNA: TGTGCCAGCAGTCCCGGAGCCGGGGCCCCTGAAGCTTTCTTT. It is translated as CASSPGAGAPEAFF.

V is TRBV10-3 and J is TRBJ1-3; the match to TRBD1 covers 7 bases. Germline trimming cut 11 bases from V and 4 bases from J; bases unmatched to any gene: 8. This CDR3 has 13 residues. Germline V CDR1 and CDR2: ENHRY, SYGVKD. The CDR3 sequence: CAGMTGTGNTIYF. CDR3 nucleotides: TGTGCCGGCATGACAGGGACCGGAAACACCATATATTTT.

The table lists this clonotype with many counts. The chain uses TRBV20-1 and TRBJ2-7, with 14 bases that match TRBD2. The germline V gene has CDR1 DFQATT and CDR2 SNEGSKA (reference sequence). V shed 3 bases and J 7 bases; nucleotides not matched to a gene: 14. The CDR3 contains 17 residues. CDR3 sequence reads: CSASVGLAGASGQEQYF. The DNA of the CDR3 is TGCAGTGCTAGTGTGGGACTAGCGGGAGCAAGCGGTCAGGAGCAGTACTTC.

V gene TRBV2 combines with J gene TRBJ1-2; D is uncertain. CDR3 length: 12 residues. Germline V CDR1 and CDR2: SNHLY, FYNNEI. Trimming removed 2 bases at V and 4 bases at J, with 5 bases between. The CDR3 here is CASSESAYGYTF. The CDR3 DNA reads TGTGCCAGCAGTGAATCAGCCTATGGCTACACCTTC.

In this sample, this clonotype turned up a few times. This chain connects TRBV3-1 to TRBJ1-4, with unresolved D. In germline, CDR1 is LGHDT, CDR2 YNNKEL (reference sequence). Between the trimmed V and J ends, which lost 5 bases and 0 bases, there was a span of 16 bases. The CDR3 is 17 residues long. CDR3 coding DNA: TGTGCCAGCAGCTACCGGAGCACGATAGCAACTAATGAAAAACTGTTTTTT. Translating it yields CASSYRSTIATNEKLFF.

Regarding this clonotype: Compared with germline, one end of the junction differs, possibly owing to a read error. V and J are TRBV11-3 and TRBJ1-5, with D unclear. Per the germline V gene, CDR1 is SGHNT and CDR2 is YENEEA. The CDR3 totals 15 residues. The CDR3 nucleotides are TGCGCCAGCAGCCATGAGCCAGGAAGCAATCAGCCCCAGCATTTT. This gives the protein CASSHEPGSNQPQHF. The entire variable domain, with the rest obtained from reference TRBV11-3 and TRBJ1-5, is as follows: EAGVVQSPRYKIIEKKQPVAFWCNPISGHNTLYWYLQNLGQGPELLIRYENEEAVDDSQLPKDRFSAERLKGVDSTLKIQPAELGDSAVYLCASSHEPGSNQPQHFGDGTRLSIL.

V is TRBV18 and J is TRBJ1-5, with D perhaps matching TRBD1 (5 bases). Trimming pared 0 bases from V and 4 bases from J, leaving 13 bases between. This CDR3 spans 16 amino acids. Per germline, CDR1 KGHSH and CDR2 LQKENI. The CDR3 nucleotides are TGTGCCAGCTCACCACCAGGGGTTCAGGTAAATCAGCCCCAGCATTTT. Translated, it gives CASSPPGVQVNQPQHF. Drawing the rest from reference TRBV18 and TRBJ1-5, the complete variable domain is NAGVMQNPRHLVRRRGQEARLRCSPMKGHSHVYWYRQLPEEGLKFMVYLQKENIIDESGMPKERFSAEFPKEGPSILRIQQVVRGDSAAYFCASSPPGVQVNQPQHFGDGTRLSIL.

The chain carries TRBV11-2 and TRBJ2-7; 8 nucleotides line up with TRBD1. The CDR3 runs 13 residues. Germline values: CDR1 SGHAT, CDR2 FQNNGV. The ends lost 4 bases at V and 7 bases at J; junction bases unmatched: 6. CDR3 protein: CASSSDRALEQYF. CDR3 DNA: TGTGCCAGCAGCTCGGACAGGGCACTTGAGCAGTACTTC.

On this clonotype itself: At one of its ends the junction is not consistent with the germline gene, which may arise from a read error. The V call is TRBV5-1, the J call TRBJ2-7; weak D call: TRBD1 (5 bases). Looked up from germline, CDR1 is SGHRS and CDR2 is YFSETQ. This CDR3 comprises 13 residues. CDR3 coding DNA: TGTGCCAGCAGCTTAGGGGTATCCCACGAGCAGTACTTC. It encodes CASSLGVSHEQYF.

This rearrangement joins TRBV19 to TRBJ1-4; a weak D match, TRBD1 (6 bases). CDR3 length: 13 amino acids. Trimming shortened V by 5 bases and J by 8 bases, and 12 bases separated the two germline ends. The V gene's germline CDR1 is LNHDA and CDR2 SQIVND (reference sequence). The CDR3 coding sequence is TGTGCCAGTAGTGTACAGGGAGGCGAAAAACTGTTTTTT. Translating gives CASSVQGGEKLFF. The full variable domain, with the rest looked up from reference TRBV19 and TRBJ1-4, is DGGITQSPKYLFRKEGQNVTLSCEQNLNHDAMYWYRQDPGQGLRLIYYSQIVNDFQKGDIAEGYSVSREKKESFPLTVTSAQKNPTAFYLCASSVQGGEKLFFGSGTQLSVL.

V gene TRBV7-2 combines with J gene TRBJ2-2; D uncertain. CDR1 SGHTA and CDR2 FQGNSA come from the germline V gene. Between the trimmed V and J ends, which lost 0 bases and 4 bases, there was a span of 3 bases. The CDR3 covers 13 residues. For the CDR3, the DNA is TGTGCCAGCAGCTTAGCGGGCACCGGGGAGCTGTTTTTT. This sequence encodes CASSLAGTGELFF.

The chain recombines TRBV9 with TRBJ1-2; no firm D call. The CDR3 spans 13 residues. Trimming cost V 0 bases and J 4 bases, with 7 bases left between them. Looked up from germline, CDR1 is SGDLS and CDR2 is YYNGEE. Here the CDR3 reads CASSVARFYGYTF. The CDR3 DNA reads TGTGCCAGCAGCGTAGCCAGGTTCTATGGCTACACCTTC. Full variable domain (remainder filled in from reference TRBV9 and TRBJ1-2): DSGVTQTPKHLITATGQRVTLRCSPRSGDLSVYWYQQSLDQGLQFLIQYYNGEERAKGNILERFSAQQFPDLHSELNLSSLELGDSALYFCASSVARFYGYTFGSGTRLTVV.

V is TRBV7-9 and J is TRBJ2-3; TRBD1 matches at 8 bases. Trimming at V came to 4 bases and at J to 3 bases, leaving 6 bases not matched to a gene. The CDR3 spans 15 residues. The germline CDR1 and CDR2 sequences are SEHNR and FQNEAQ (reference sequence). CDR3 sequence (DNA): TGTGCCAGCAGCTGGGGACAGGCTAGAACAGATACGCAGTATTTT. It is translated as CASSWGQARTDTQYF.

This clonotype was detected only once. V gene TRBV10-3 combines with J gene TRBJ1-5; D remains ambiguous. CDR3 length equals 15 residues. The ends were cut back, 0 bases at V and 1 base at J, with 7 bases in the middle. Germline lookup yields CDR1 ENHRY and CDR2 SYGVKD. In DNA, the CDR3 is TGTGCCATCAGTGAGTCGATCCTCAGCAATCAGCCCCAGCATTTT. It specifies CAISESILSNQPQHF.

This chain joins TRBV19 and TRBJ1-5; the D is unclear. V was clipped by 7 bases and J by 3 bases, with 7 bases between them. Germline V gives CDR1 LNHDA, CDR2 SQIVND (reference sequence). The CDR3 length is 12 residues. The CDR3 sequence is CASISANQPQHF. The CDR3 region has the DNA TGTGCCAGTATCTCGGCCAATCAGCCCCAGCATTTT.

This chain joins TRBV7-8 and TRBJ2-7; a possible D gene is TRBD1 (6 bases). The CDR3 extends over 15 amino acids. Germline CDR1 SGHVS, CDR2 FQNEAQ. V was cut by 3 bases and J by 6 bases, with 18 bases left in between. CDR3 in DNA: TGTGCCAGCAGCTTGGCCAACAGGGCAACTACCGAGCAGTACTTC. This translates into CASSLANRATTEQYF. Variable domain in full (rest from reference TRBV7-8 and TRBJ2-7): GAGVSQSPRYKVAKRGQDVALRCDPISGHVSLFWYQQALGQGPEFLTYFQNEAQLDKSGLPSDRFFAERPEGSVSTLKIQRTQQEDSAVYLCASSLANRATTEQYFGPGTRLTVT.

The chain links TRBV15 to TRBJ1-1; no clear D. The CDR3 contains 14 residues. V lost 3 bases and J 4 bases, leaving 12 bases between the germline ends. Germline CDR1 and CDR2: LNHNV and YYDKDF (reference sequence). The CDR3 DNA is TGTGCCACCAGCAGTCTCCTAGACCTCACTGAAGCTTTCTTT. Residues: CATSSLLDLTEAFF.

Regarding this clonotype: The CDR3 does not close with the conserved phenylalanine or tryptophan, likely indicating a read error. V gene TRBV15 combines with J gene TRBJ2-3, with D possibly being TRBD1 or TRBD2 (5 bases each). The CDR3 covers 14 residues. CDR1 is LNHNV and CDR2 is YYDKDF in the germline V gene (reference sequence). The chain's CDR3 is CVTSRGELPDTQYS. DNA of the CDR3: TGTGTCACCAGCAGAGGGGAGTTGCCAGATACGCAGTATTCT.

The gene calls are TRBV6-1 and TRBJ1-5, with D perhaps matching TRBD1 (6 bases). With 4 bases removed from V and 0 bases from J, the gap between germline ends came to 10 bases. The CDR3 has 15 amino acids. Per the germline V gene, CDR1 is MNHNS and CDR2 is SASEGT. DNA for the CDR3: TGTGCCAGCAGTGGAGGGGGACTTAGCAATCAGCCCCAGCATTTT. Translated, it gives CASSGGGLSNQPQHF.

The CDR3 sequence is CASSELMASTDTQYF. The CDR3 region has the DNA TGTGCCAGCAGTGAACTCATGGCTAGCACAGATACGCAGTATTTT. The rearrangement joins TRBV27 to TRBJ2-3; D is uncertain. This CDR3 contains 15 residues. V lost 5 bases and J lost 0, with 12 bases in between. Looked up from germline, CDR1 is MNHEY and CDR2 is SMNVEV (reference sequence).

The rearrangement joins TRBV15 to TRBJ1-5, with D unclear. CDR1 is LNHNV, CDR2 YYDKDF, per germline (reference sequence). The V end lost 4 bases, the J end lost 0 bases, and 16 bases lay between the germline ends. The CDR3 is 17 amino acids. CDR3 amino acids: CATSKIPAGYSNQPQHF. CDR3 in DNA: TGTGCCACCAGCAAAATCCCCGCAGGTTATAGCAATCAGCCCCAGCATTTT.

Points on this clonotype: This is likely a read error, given that the CDR3 carries no conserved phenylalanine or tryptophan at its end. The chain employs TRBV2 and TRBJ2-7, with D unresolved. V lost 5 bases and J 5 bases, leaving 7 bases between the germline ends. Looked up from germline, CDR1 is SNHLY and CDR2 is FYNNEI. The CDR3 length is 11 residues. CDR3 DNA sequence: TGTGCCAGCAGTCAGTACCACGAGCAGTACTCC. The encoded protein is CASSQYHEQYS.

There are many counts of this clonotype. V usage is TRBV7-8 and J usage is TRBJ2-7; D is undetermined. Per germline, CDR1 SGHVS and CDR2 FQNEAQ. V shed 2 bases and J shed 0 bases, with 8 bases lying between them. This CDR3 contains 14 residues. The CDR3 reads CASSLSLSSYEQYF. The DNA for the CDR3 is TGTGCCAGCAGCTTAAGCCTGAGCTCCTACGAGCAGTACTTC.

The table lists this clonotype with a count of one. CDR3 nucleotide sequence: TGTGCCAGCAGTTACACCGGGACAGGGGGTAACGGAAACACCATATATTTT. Residues: CASSYTGTGGNGNTIYF. This sequence joins TRBV6-5 and TRBJ1-3; 11 bases agree with TRBD1. This CDR3 contains 17 residues. The germline CDR1 and CDR2 sequences are MNHEY and SVGAGI. The J segment lost 4 bases and the V segment lost 2 bases, leaving 7 bases of the junction unmatched.

This clonotype was seen once. The rearrangement links TRBV19 to TRBJ1-2; D gene uncertain. V gave up 3 bases and J gave up 8 bases, with 10 bases separating them. Germline V gives CDR1 LNHDA, CDR2 SQIVND (reference sequence). The CDR3 has 12 residues. CDR3 nucleotide sequence: TGTGCCAGTAGTATCGATTACCGGGGCTACACCTTC. Its protein product is CASSIDYRGYTF.

V usage is TRBV5-6 and J usage is TRBJ2-7; possible D gene TRBD1, 5 bases. This CDR3 region has 13 residues. Germline V gene data show CDR1 as SGHDT and CDR2 as YYEEEE. V was cut by 1 base and J by 6 bases, with 11 bases left in between. The CDR3 DNA reads as TGTGCCAGCAGCTTGACAGTGCAGGGCGAGCAGTACTTC. It specifies CASSLTVQGEQYF.

The V and J genes are TRBV5-5 and TRBJ2-5, with 9 bases matching TRBD2. The CDR3 has 15 residues. CDR1 is SGHKS, CDR2 YYEKEE, per germline (reference sequence). V gave up 2 bases and J gave up 0 bases; unmatched junction bases: 2. CDR3: CASSLGTSNQETQYF. The CDR3 DNA follows: TGTGCCAGCAGCTTAGGGACTAGCAACCAAGAGACCCAGTACTTC. The full variable domain, rest sourced from reference TRBV5-5 and TRBJ2-5, is DAGVTQSPTHLIKTRGQQVTLRCSPISGHKSVSWYQQVLGQGPQFIFQYYEKEERGRGNFPDRFSARQFPNYSSELNVNALLLGDSALYLCASSLGTSNQETQYFGPGTRLLVL.

The gene calls are TRBV7-2 and TRBJ2-1; D remains unclear. The germline V gene encodes CDR1 SGHTA and CDR2 FQGNSA. The germline V and J ends were trimmed by 2 bases and 10 bases, with 21 bases remaining between them. The CDR3 runs to 16 residues. In DNA, the CDR3 is TGTGCCAGCAGCTTAAGTAGGGCGGCCACATCCGGGGAGCAGTTCTTC. Its protein product is CASSLSRAATSGEQFF.

In this sample, this clonotype turned up once. The chain links TRBV15 to TRBJ1-2; no clear D. This CDR3 is built from 13 residues. V was cut by 0 bases and J by 4 bases, with 6 bases left in between. The germline V gene encodes CDR1 LNHNV and CDR2 YYDKDF (reference sequence). The CDR3 loop reads CATSRERGYGYTF. DNA for the CDR3: TGTGCCACCAGCAGAGAACGGGGCTATGGCTACACCTTC.